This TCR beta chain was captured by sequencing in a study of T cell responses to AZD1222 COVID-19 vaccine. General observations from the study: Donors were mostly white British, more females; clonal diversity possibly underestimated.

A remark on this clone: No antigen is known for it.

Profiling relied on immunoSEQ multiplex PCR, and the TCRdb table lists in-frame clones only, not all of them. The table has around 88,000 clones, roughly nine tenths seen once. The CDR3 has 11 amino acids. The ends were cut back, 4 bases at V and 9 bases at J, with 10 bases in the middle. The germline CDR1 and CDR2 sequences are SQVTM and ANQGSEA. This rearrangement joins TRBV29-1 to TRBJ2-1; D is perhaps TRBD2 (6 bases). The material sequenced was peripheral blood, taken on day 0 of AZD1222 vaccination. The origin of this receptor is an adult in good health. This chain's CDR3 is CSVGERAEQFF. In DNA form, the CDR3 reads TGCAGCGTTGGGGAGCGGGCTGAGCAGTTCTTC.